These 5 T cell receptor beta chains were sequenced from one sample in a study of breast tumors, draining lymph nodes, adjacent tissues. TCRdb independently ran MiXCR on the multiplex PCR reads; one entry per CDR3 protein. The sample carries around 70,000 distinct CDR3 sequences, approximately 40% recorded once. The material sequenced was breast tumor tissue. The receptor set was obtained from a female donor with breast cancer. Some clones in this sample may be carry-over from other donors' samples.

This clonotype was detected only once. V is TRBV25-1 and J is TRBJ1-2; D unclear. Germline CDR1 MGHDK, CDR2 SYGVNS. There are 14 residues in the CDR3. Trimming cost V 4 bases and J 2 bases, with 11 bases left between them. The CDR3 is CASSAVGGNYGYTF. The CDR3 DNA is TGTGCCAGCAGTGCTGTGGGCGGAAACTATGGCTACACCTTC.

The CDR3 loop is CATKRGGADTQYF. The DNA for the CDR3 is TGCGCCACCAAGCGGGGAGGGGCAGATACGCAGTATTTT. The rearrangement links TRBV5-1 to TRBJ2-3; TRBD2 matches 7 bases. V shed 9 bases and J 4 bases; nucleotides not matched to a gene: 8. CDR1 SGHRS and CDR2 YFSETQ come from the germline V gene. The CDR3 runs to 13 residues.

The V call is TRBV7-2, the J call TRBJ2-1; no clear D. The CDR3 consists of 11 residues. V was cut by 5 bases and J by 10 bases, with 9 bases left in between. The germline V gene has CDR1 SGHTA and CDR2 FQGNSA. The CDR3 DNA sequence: TGTACCAGCAGCCGCTCCTACGAGCAGTTCTTC. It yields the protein CTSSRSYEQFF.

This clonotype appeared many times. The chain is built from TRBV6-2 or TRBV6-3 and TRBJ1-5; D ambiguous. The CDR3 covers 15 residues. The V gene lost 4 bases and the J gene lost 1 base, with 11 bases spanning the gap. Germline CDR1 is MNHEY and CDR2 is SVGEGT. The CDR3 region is CASSSGWTSNQPQHF. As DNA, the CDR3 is TGTGCCAGCAGTTCCGGATGGACCAGCAATCAGCCCCAGCATTTT.

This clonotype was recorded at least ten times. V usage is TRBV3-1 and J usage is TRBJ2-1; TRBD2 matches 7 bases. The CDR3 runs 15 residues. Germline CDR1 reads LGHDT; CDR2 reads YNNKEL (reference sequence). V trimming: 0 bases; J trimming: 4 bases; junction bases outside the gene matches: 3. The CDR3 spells CASSQELAVYNEQFF. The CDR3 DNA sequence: TGTGCCAGCAGCCAAGAGCTAGCGGTATACAATGAGCAGTTCTTC.